The source of this T cell receptor beta chain is a study of blood T cells in healthy people across ages. Study-wide points: In older individuals, TCR beta diversity per million T cells was lower, falling roughly linearly with age. A greater number of naive CD4+ cells and higher diversity distinguished long-lived donors from aged donors.

To note about this clonotype: The antigen is unknown.

The people who gave samples were healthy Caucasians from Russia, aged roughly 6 to 100. Collection of about 9.4 milliliters of peripheral blood was performed for each donor. With a J-beta primer mix and a sample-barcoded 5' primer, a second PCR ran about 7 to 11 cycles. MiXCR was run by TCRdb on the 5' RACE reads, yielding one entry per CDR3 protein. The sample holds hundreds of thousands of distinct CDR3 sequences, 58% seen once. This CDR3 comprises 16 residues. Germline V gene data show CDR1 as SGHRS and CDR2 as YFSETQ. Germline trimming cut 4 bases from V and 1 base from J; bases unmatched to any gene: 7.

The specimen sequenced was blood. This chain joins TRBV5-1 and TRBJ2-3; 9 bases agree with TRBD1. This clonotype was sampled from a man aged 25-45 years in good health. For the CDR3, the DNA is TGCGCCAGCAGCCCTGCGGACAGGGGAGGCACAGATACGCAGTATTTT. Amino acid sequence: CASSPADRGGTDTQYF.